Shown below are 20 T cell receptor beta chains from a single sample sequenced in a study of blood T cell repertoires in COVID-19. The table came from immunoSEQ multiplex PCR; TCRdb's copy has only in-frame clones and leaves some out. The sample has some 77,000 clones, 87% seen once. The material sequenced was peripheral blood. The receptors derive from a man aged 25-45 years with acute or convalescent COVID-19.

The chain has TRBV28 and TRBJ2-4, with D unclear. V shed 5 bases and J shed 10 bases, with 15 bases lying between them. The CDR3 is 13 residues long. CDR1 MDHEN and CDR2 SYDVKM come from the germline V gene. CDR3 sequence (DNA): TGTGCCAGCAGTGAGCGACCCTCCGGGATTCAGTACTTC. This gives the protein CASSERPSGIQYF.

This chain links TRBV29-1 with TRBJ2-7; D is uncertain. The CDR3 is 12 residues long. Trimming pared 4 bases from V and 2 bases from J, leaving 9 bases between. Germline lookup yields CDR1 SQVTM and CDR2 ANQGSEA. The CDR3 spells CSVVLTAYEQYF. The CDR3 DNA reads as TGCAGCGTTGTACTCACCGCCTACGAGCAGTACTTC.

A single count supports this clone. The chain couples TRBV19 to TRBJ2-7; D perhaps matches TRBD2 (6 bases). The CDR3 totals 15 residues. V was clipped by 0 bases and J by 4 bases, with 13 bases between them. Germline CDR1 LNHDA, CDR2 SQIVND (reference sequence). The CDR3 protein is CASSIDPGGEYEQYF. In nucleotides, the CDR3 is TGTGCCAGTAGTATAGATCCTGGCGGGGAGTACGAGCAGTACTTC.

The genes are TRBV10-2 and TRBJ1-5; the match to TRBD1 covers 7 bases. Germline V lookup: CDR1 WSHSY, CDR2 SAAADI. This CDR3 region has 15 residues. V was pared by 8 bases and J by 3 bases, with 10 bases of the junction left unmatched. CDR3 residues: CASRVGTGVNQPQHF. The CDR3, as DNA: TGCGCCAGCCGGGTGGGCACAGGGGTCAATCAGCCCCAGCATTTT.

Concerning this clone itself: This sample includes further DNA sequences coding for the same CDR3. This chain joins TRBV29-1 and TRBJ2-7, with TRBD2 as a possible D gene (6 bases). CDR1 is SQVTM, CDR2 ANQGSEA, per germline. The germline V and J ends were trimmed by 2 bases and 3 bases, with 8 bases remaining between them. The CDR3 has 12 residues. In DNA, the CDR3 is TGCAGCGTTGAATTGCGGGACTACGAGCAGTACTTC. Its translation is CSVELRDYEQYF.

The rearrangement joins TRBV5-4 to TRBJ2-7; weak D call: TRBD1 (5 bases). Germline values: CDR1 SGHNT, CDR2 YYREEE (reference sequence). CDR3 length equals 15 residues. Trimming shortened V by 0 bases and J by 4 bases, and 14 bases separated the two germline ends. The CDR3 DNA follows: TGTGCCAGCAGCTTGGGACAGAGGCTCACTTACGAGCAGTACTTC. This translates into CASSLGQRLTYEQYF.

The genes are TRBV5-1 and TRBJ2-3; 16 bases map to TRBD2. V trimming: 6 bases; J trimming: 8 bases; junction bases outside the gene matches: 6. In germline, CDR1 is SGHRS, CDR2 YFSETQ. This CDR3 region has 15 residues. The CDR3 reads CASTLGTSGRVTQYF. The CDR3 DNA reads as TGCGCCAGCACCCTTGGGACTAGCGGGAGGGTTACGCAGTATTTT.

The chain couples TRBV6-2 or TRBV6-3 to TRBJ2-1; D call uncertain. This CDR3 has 11 residues. The V gene lost 3 bases and the J gene lost 7 bases, with 4 bases spanning the gap. Germline V gene sequence: CDR1 MNHEY, CDR2 SVGEGT. The CDR3 DNA reads TGTGCCAGCAGTTATCAAAATGAGCAGTTCTTC. As protein: CASSYQNEQFF.

This clone has just a few counts. The rearrangement joins TRBV29-1 to TRBJ2-1; TRBD1 agrees at 9 bases. The germline V gene encodes CDR1 SQVTM and CDR2 ANQGSEA. Unmatched junction bases numbered 10, after V lost 7 bases and J lost 3 bases. The CDR3 runs to 15 residues. CDR3 sequence reads: CSGVPGTGLYNEQFF. The CDR3 coding sequence is TGCAGCGGCGTCCCCGGGACAGGGCTCTACAATGAGCAGTTCTTC.

The chain joins TRBV6-1 to TRBJ2-2; 7 bases agree with TRBD2. Unmatched junction bases numbered 1, after V lost 2 bases and J lost 1 base. CDR1 is MNHNS and CDR2 is SASEGT in the germline V gene. CDR3 size: 15 residues. CDR3 in DNA: TGTGCCAGCAGTGAACCTAGCGGGAACACCGGGGAGCTGTTTTTT. Protein product: CASSEPSGNTGELFF.

This clone was seen ten or more times. V usage is TRBV7-3 and J usage is TRBJ2-3; the match to TRBD1 covers 12 bases. Per the germline V gene, CDR1 is SGHTA and CDR2 is FQGTGA. The CDR3 runs to 16 residues. Germline trimming cut 0 bases from V and 5 bases from J; bases unmatched to any gene: 3. This CDR3 reads CASSLTRDRGQDTQYF. CDR3 nucleotides: TGTGCCAGCAGCTTAACTAGGGACAGGGGGCAAGATACGCAGTATTTT.

The chain is built from TRBV7-9 and TRBJ1-4; no definite D call. The ends were cut back, 5 bases at V and 3 bases at J, with 7 bases in the middle. The CDR3 is 13 amino acids. The germline V gene has CDR1 SEHNR and CDR2 FQNEAQ (reference sequence). CDR3 region: CASSPRANEKLFF. The DNA for the CDR3 is TGTGCCAGCAGCCCCCGGGCTAATGAAAAACTGTTTTTT.

The chain joins TRBV5-4 to TRBJ2-1, with 9 bases matching TRBD2. The CDR3 has 15 residues. Germline lookup yields CDR1 SGHNT and CDR2 YYREEE (reference sequence). The V segment lost 3 bases and the J segment 8 bases; nucleotides outside the gene matches: 9. The DNA for the CDR3 is TGTGCCAGCAGCTACAGCGGGAGGTCCCTGGATGAGCAGTTCTTC. Protein: CASSYSGRSLDEQFF.

This sequence joins TRBV19 and TRBJ1-5, with D hard to call. The CDR3 is 14 amino acids. Germline V CDR1 and CDR2: LNHDA, SQIVND (reference sequence). Trimming removed 4 bases at V and 4 bases at J, with 11 bases between. The CDR3 loop is CASSTSRQNQPQHF. DNA of the CDR3: TGTGCCAGTAGTACCTCACGACAAAATCAGCCCCAGCATTTT.

This rearrangement joins TRBV9 to TRBJ2-3; TRBD1 might be the D (5 bases). V shed 0 bases and J shed 1 base, with 15 bases lying between them. This CDR3 has 17 amino acids. Germline V gene data show CDR1 as SGDLS and CDR2 as YYNGEE. Here the CDR3 reads CASSVAVQGRGTDTQYF. Written as DNA, the CDR3 is TGTGCCAGCAGCGTAGCTGTCCAGGGTAGAGGCACAGATACGCAGTATTTT.

This chain connects TRBV30 to TRBJ1-2; TRBD1 aligns across 7 bases. The CDR3 has 11 residues. Germline loops: CDR1 GTSNPN, CDR2 SVGIG (reference sequence). The ends lost 0 bases at V and 13 bases at J; junction bases unmatched: 5. This chain's CDR3 is CAWSVRTGTTF. The CDR3, as DNA: TGTGCCTGGAGTGTAAGGACAGGTACCACCTTC.

This clone was found once. V usage is TRBV5-1 and J usage is TRBJ2-5, with 11 positions matching TRBD2. J was trimmed by 4 bases and V by 4 bases; bases with no gene match: 9. The CDR3 sequence is 16 residues long. Germline values: CDR1 SGHRS, CDR2 YFSETQ. CDR3 protein: CASSLLAGGPVETQYF. CDR3 nucleotide sequence: TGCGCCAGCAGCCTCTTAGCGGGAGGGCCTGTAGAGACCCAGTACTTC.

The rearrangement links TRBV20-1 to TRBJ2-7; 8 nucleotides match TRBD1. J was trimmed by 9 bases and V by 7 bases; bases with no gene match: 8. The germline V gene encodes CDR1 DFQATT and CDR2 SNEGSKA (reference sequence). The CDR3 extends over 11 amino acids. The CDR3 DNA reads as TGCAGTGTTGGGGACAGGCTAGGGCAGTACTTC. Protein product: CSVGDRLGQYF.

J is TRBJ2-5 and V is TRBV10-3; a possible D gene is TRBD1 (6 bases). The germline V gene encodes CDR1 ENHRY and CDR2 SYGVKD. V was clipped by 6 bases and J by 2 bases, with 10 bases between them. This CDR3 is built from 13 residues. The CDR3 DNA sequence: TGTGCCATCAGCAGGGGACCACAAGAGACCCAGTACTTC. Protein sequence: CAISRGPQETQYF.

This clone came up once. This chain uses TRBV4-2 with TRBJ2-5, with 10 positions matching TRBD2. CDR3 length: 15 amino acids. Germline values: CDR1 LGHNA, CDR2 YNFKEQ. With 1 base clipped from V and 7 bases from J, the junction kept 6 bases outside the gene matches. For the CDR3, the DNA is TGTGCCAGCAGCCAAGCTCTAGCGGGAGATGTGACCCAGTACTTC. This encodes CASSQALAGDVTQYF.